One and the same sample provided the 10 T cell receptor beta chains below, sequenced in a study of blood T cells in healthy people across ages. The second PCR ran about 6 to 12 cycles with a sample-barcoded 5' primer and J-beta primers. MiXCR, applied by TCRdb to the 5' RACE reads, yields one record per CDR3 protein. The data show over 700,000 distinct CDR3 sequences, about 53% seen once. The material sequenced was blood. The receptors derive from a man aged 80 or over in good health.

The chain uses TRBV10-3 and TRBJ2-2; perhaps TRBD1 as D (5 bases). The CDR3 spans 16 residues. Trimming removed 6 bases at V and 1 base at J, with 15 bases between. Germline V lookup: CDR1 ENHRY, CDR2 SYGVKD. CDR3: CAIRIRDSVNTGELFF. Here the CDR3 DNA reads TGTGCCATCAGGATCAGGGATTCGGTGAACACCGGGGAGCTGTTTTTT.

The rearrangement links TRBV12-3 or TRBV12-4 to TRBJ2-5; D perhaps matches TRBD1 (6 bases). Trimming shortened V by 5 bases and J by 11 bases, and 27 bases separated the two germline ends. This CDR3 is built from 16 residues. The CDR3 loop reads CASSPRQVPRVNEQYF. The CDR3 DNA follows: TGTGCCAGCAGTCCAAGACAGGTGCCGAGGGTTAATGAGCAGTACTTC.

This chain connects TRBV29-1 to TRBJ1-1; the D gene is possibly TRBD1 (6 bases). V was cut by 6 bases and J by 4 bases, with 21 bases left in between. The CDR3 loop spans 15 amino acids. Germline CDR1 SQVTM, CDR2 ANQGSEA. The CDR3 region is CSVALTGAQGTEAFF. CDR3 sequence (DNA): TGCAGCGTCGCCCTGACAGGAGCGCAGGGCACTGAAGCTTTCTTT.

About this clonotype: It may be a read error: a sequence one base away is much more abundant. The rearrangement joins TRBV24-1 to TRBJ2-1, with 7 bases identical to TRBD2. CDR1 KGHDR and CDR2 SFDVKD come from the germline V gene. The CDR3 covers 16 residues. Here the CDR3 reads CTTSDFSGSSPGEQFF. As DNA, the CDR3 is TGTACCACCAGTGATTTTAGCGGGTCCTCCCCCGGAGAGCAGTTCTTC.

The chain has TRBV2 and TRBJ1-6, with D possibly being TRBD1 (5 bases). The CDR3 length is 14 residues. V shed 6 bases and J shed 2 bases, with 8 bases lying between them. Germline values: CDR1 SNHLY, CDR2 FYNNEI. The CDR3 nucleotides read TGTGCCAGCAGGGACACGGCCTATAATTCACCCCTCCACTTT. Translated: CASRDTAYNSPLHF.

The chain couples TRBV6-6 to TRBJ1-4; D is unresolved. This CDR3 has 12 amino acids. V was pared by 1 base and J by 6 bases, with 3 bases between. Germline V lookup: CDR1 MNHNY, CDR2 SVGAGI (reference sequence). The CDR3 nucleotides read TGTGCCAGCAGTTACTACGATGAAAAACTGTTTTTT. Protein product: CASSYYDEKLFF.

The J gene is TRBJ2-7, the V gene TRBV9, with 7 bases aligning to TRBD2. The CDR3 consists of 15 residues. The V segment lost 0 bases and the J segment 5 bases; nucleotides outside the gene matches: 8. Germline values: CDR1 SGDLS, CDR2 YYNGEE. The CDR3 bases are TGTGCCAGCAGCGTAGGCGGGAGTCCGTCCGACGAGCAGTACTTC. Translating it yields CASSVGGSPSDEQYF.

The rearrangement links TRBV4-2 to TRBJ1-1; the match to TRBD1 covers 9 bases. Germline V gene sequence: CDR1 LGHNA, CDR2 YNFKEQ. Trimming took 4 bases from V and 4 from J; bases not matched to a gene: 4. CDR3 length: 14 amino acids. CDR3 coding DNA: TGTGCCAGCAGCCTTTTGGGACAGGGCACTGAAGCTTTCTTT. Translated, it gives CASSLLGQGTEAFF.

In its sample, this clonotype was seen a few times. Written as DNA, the CDR3 is TGCAGTGCCCATGGTGCCTACGAGCAGTACTTC. Its translation: CSAHGAYEQYF. The rearrangement uses TRBV20-1 and TRBJ2-7; D gene uncertain. Germline-derived CDR1 and CDR2 are DFQATT and SNEGSKA (reference sequence). This CDR3 region has 11 residues. V lost 6 bases, J lost 2 bases, and 8 bases lay in between.

The rearrangement joins TRBV12-3 or TRBV12-4 to TRBJ2-7; D remains unclear. This CDR3 comprises 11 residues. With 8 bases removed from V and 1 base from J, the gap between germline ends came to 6 bases. CDR3 coding DNA: TGTGCCAGCCGAAAGTCCTACGAGCAGTACTTC. This sequence encodes CASRKSYEQYF.